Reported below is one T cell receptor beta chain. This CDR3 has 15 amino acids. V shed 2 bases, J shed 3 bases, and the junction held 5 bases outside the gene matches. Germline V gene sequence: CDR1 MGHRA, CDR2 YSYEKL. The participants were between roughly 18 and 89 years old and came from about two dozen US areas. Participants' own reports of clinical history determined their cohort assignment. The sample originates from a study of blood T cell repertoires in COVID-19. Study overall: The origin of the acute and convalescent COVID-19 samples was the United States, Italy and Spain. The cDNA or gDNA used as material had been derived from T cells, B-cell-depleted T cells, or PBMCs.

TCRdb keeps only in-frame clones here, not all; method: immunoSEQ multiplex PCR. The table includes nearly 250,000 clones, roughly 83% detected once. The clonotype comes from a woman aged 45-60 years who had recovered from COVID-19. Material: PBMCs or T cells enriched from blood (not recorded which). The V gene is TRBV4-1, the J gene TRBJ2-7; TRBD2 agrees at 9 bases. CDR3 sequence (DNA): TGCGCCAGCAGCCAATTAGCGGGGGCGAGCTACGAGCAGTACTTC. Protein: CASSQLAGASYEQYF.